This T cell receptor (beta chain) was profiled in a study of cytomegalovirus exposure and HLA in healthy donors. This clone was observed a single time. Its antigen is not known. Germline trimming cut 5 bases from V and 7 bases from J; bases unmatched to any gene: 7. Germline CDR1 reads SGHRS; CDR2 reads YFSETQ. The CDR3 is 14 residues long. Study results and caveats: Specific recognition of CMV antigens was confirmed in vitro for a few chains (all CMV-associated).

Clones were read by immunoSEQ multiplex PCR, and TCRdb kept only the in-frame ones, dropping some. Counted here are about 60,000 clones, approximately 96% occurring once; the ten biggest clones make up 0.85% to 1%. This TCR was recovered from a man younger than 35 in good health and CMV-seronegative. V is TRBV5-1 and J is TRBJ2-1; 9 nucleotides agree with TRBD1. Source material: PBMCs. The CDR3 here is CASRVLGQGNEQFF. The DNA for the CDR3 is TGCGCCAGCAGGGTACTAGGACAGGGGAATGAGCAGTTCTTC.